These 15 T cell receptor beta chains originate from one sample sequenced in a study of control samples from healthy donors and cancer patients. Profiled with immunoSEQ multiplex PCR; TCRdb holds only in-frame clones, not every one. The table lists approximately 140,000 clones, roughly 90% of them singletons, with 11% in the top ten. Sequenced: blood. The source is a man younger than 40 in good health.

V usage is TRBV6-5 and J usage is TRBJ1-5, with 7 bases matching TRBD1. This CDR3 comprises 14 residues. V dropped 2 bases and J dropped 6; count of bases not matched to a gene: 4. Germline lookup yields CDR1 MNHEY and CDR2 SVGAGI. The CDR3 region has the DNA TGTGCCAGCAGTTACCTGCAGGGGGGTCAGCCCCAGCATTTT. It encodes CASSYLQGGQPQHF.

The V call is TRBV28, the J call TRBJ2-1, with TRBD2 matching 7 bases. This CDR3 has 16 amino acids. Germline V gene lookup returns CDR1 MDHEN and CDR2 SYDVKM. Trimming took 5 bases from V and 2 from J; bases not matched to a gene: 9. In DNA form, the CDR3 reads TGTGCCAGCAGTATAAAACGGGAGGACCCCTACAATGAGCAGTTCTTC. As protein: CASSIKREDPYNEQFF.

This clone was seen once. The chain has TRBV15 and TRBJ2-2; 9 bases fit TRBD2. The J segment lost 8 bases and the V segment lost 2 bases, leaving 9 bases of the junction unmatched. Germline loops: CDR1 LNHNV, CDR2 YYDKDF (reference sequence). This CDR3 has 16 residues. The CDR3 bases are TGTGCCACCAGCAGAACTAGCGGGCGTGGGGTGGGGGAGCTGTTTTTT. Residues: CATSRTSGRGVGELFF. The variable domain in full, completed from reference TRBV15 and TRBJ2-2, reads DAMVIQNPRYQVTQFGKPVTLSCSQTLNHNVMYWYQQKSSQAPKLLFHYYDKDFNNEADTPDNFQSRRPNTSFCFLDIRSPGLGDTAMYLCATSRTSGRGVGELFFGEGSRLTVL.

The table lists this clone with a count of one. This rearrangement joins TRBV7-9 to TRBJ1-2; 9 bases fit TRBD1. The CDR3 extends over 15 amino acids. V was pared by 1 base and J by 4 bases, with 4 bases of the junction left unmatched. CDR1 SEHNR and CDR2 FQNEAQ come from the germline V gene (reference sequence). The CDR3 region has the DNA TGTGCCAGCAGCTTAGAGGGACAGGGCATCTATGGCTACACCTTC. Protein sequence: CASSLEGQGIYGYTF.

The gene calls are TRBV5-6 and TRBJ1-2, with D unclear. Germline V gene sequence: CDR1 SGHDT, CDR2 YYEEEE. The CDR3 length is 13 residues. V was pared by 4 bases and J by 1 base, with 8 bases between. CDR3 DNA: TGTGCCAGCAGCCCTGGACGTAACTATGGCTACACCTTC. Its protein product is CASSPGRNYGYTF.

This clone was seen at least ten times. The gene calls are TRBV6-5 and TRBJ1-2; 9 bases match TRBD1. CDR1 MNHEY and CDR2 SVGAGI come from the germline V gene. V dropped 7 bases and J dropped 5; count of bases not matched to a gene: 11. CDR3 size: 15 residues. The CDR3 region is CASNPETGGQYGYTF. CDR3 nucleotides: TGTGCCAGCAACCCGGAGACAGGGGGGCAATATGGCTACACCTTC.

This clone was detected a few times. This chain uses TRBV2 with TRBJ1-1, with D possibly matching TRBD1 (6 bases). CDR3 length: 16 residues. From germline, CDR1 is SNHLY and CDR2 FYNNEI. V lost 0 bases and J lost 1, with 12 bases in between. This chain's CDR3 is CASSEALGAWNTEAFF. CDR3 bases: TGTGCCAGCAGTGAAGCCTTGGGGGCCTGGAACACTGAAGCTTTCTTT.

The V gene is TRBV2, the J gene TRBJ1-1, with D hard to call. V was shortened by 0 bases and J by 7 bases, with 9 bases between the two germline ends. The CDR3 extends over 13 amino acids. Germline CDR1 SNHLY, CDR2 FYNNEI. CDR3 coding DNA: TGTGCCAGCAGTGAAGCCCTGAGATTTGAAGCTTTCTTT. Amino acid sequence: CASSEALRFEAFF.

This chain links TRBV30 with TRBJ1-3; no reliable D call. The CDR3 contains 13 residues. The germline V gene encodes CDR1 GTSNPN and CDR2 SVGIG (reference sequence). The germline V and J ends were trimmed by 3 bases and 5 bases, with 11 bases remaining between them. The CDR3 DNA is TGTGCCTGGAGCCCCGGGCTCCGAAACACCATATATTTT. Translated, it gives CAWSPGLRNTIYF. Looking up the rest from reference TRBV30 and TRBJ1-3 gives the full variable domain: SQTIHQWPATLVQPVGSPLSLECTVEGTSNPNLYWYRQAAGRGLQLLFYSVGIGQISSEVPQNLSASRPQDRQFILSSKKLLLSDSGFYLCAWSPGLRNTIYFGEGSWLTVV.

The rearrangement links TRBV24-1 to TRBJ2-5; 8 nucleotides agree with TRBD1. Trimming cost V 5 bases and J 5 bases; bases outside gene matches: 12. Germline V gene sequence: CDR1 KGHDR, CDR2 SFDVKD. CDR3 length: 16 amino acids. Here the CDR3 DNA reads TGTGCCACCAGTGGAGAAACAGGCAGGGGGCGTGAGACCCAGTACTTC. Protein: CATSGETGRGRETQYF.

CDR3 in DNA: TGTGCCAGCAGTTTAGGCGCAGGGAAAGAGACCCAGTACTTC. Encoded protein: CASSLGAGKETQYF. The chain uses TRBV27 and TRBJ2-5, with D possibly matching TRBD1 (5 bases). The CDR3 totals 14 residues. Trimming removed 2 bases at V and 3 bases at J, with 10 bases between. Germline V gene data show CDR1 as MNHEY and CDR2 as SMNVEV (reference sequence).

The chain carries TRBV5-8 and TRBJ1-1; TRBD1 agrees at 8 bases. Trimming took 4 bases from V and 0 from J; bases not matched to a gene: 17. The CDR3 has 19 amino acids. Germline lookup yields CDR1 SGHTS and CDR2 YDEGEE. DNA of the CDR3: TGTGCCAGCAGCCCCCCAAGGGAGACAGGGGACTACTTGAACACTGAAGCTTTCTTT. This translates into CASSPPRETGDYLNTEAFF.

V is TRBV19 and J is TRBJ2-1; 12 bases match TRBD2. The CDR3 covers 16 residues. Germline values: CDR1 LNHDA, CDR2 SQIVND (reference sequence). V was pared by 3 bases and J by 4 bases, with 4 bases of the junction left unmatched. The CDR3 loop is CASSIGTSGLYNEQFF. Here the CDR3 DNA reads TGTGCCAGTAGTATCGGGACTAGCGGGCTATACAATGAGCAGTTCTTC.

The chain is built from TRBV3-1 (or the pseudogene TRBV3-2) and TRBJ2-5; a weak D match, TRBD2 (5 bases). The CDR3 consists of 13 residues. V was shortened by 0 bases and J by 5 bases, with 7 bases between the two germline ends. Looked up from germline, CDR1 is LGHDT and CDR2 is YNNKEL (reference sequence). CDR3 amino acids: CASSQDRGETQYF. The CDR3 region has the DNA TGTGCCAGCAGCCAAGATCGAGGGGAGACCCAGTACTTC.

V usage is TRBV3-1 (or the pseudogene TRBV3-2) and J usage is TRBJ1-3, with unresolved D. The CDR3 contains 14 residues. Germline V gene sequence: CDR1 LGHDT, CDR2 YNNKEL (reference sequence). V lost 1 base and J 0 bases, leaving 4 bases between the germline ends. CDR3 protein: CASSQGTSGNTIYF. CDR3 in DNA: TGTGCCAGCAGCCAAGGCACCTCTGGAAACACCATATATTTT.